Presented here are 13 T cell receptor beta chains from one specimen sequenced in a study of T-cell memory formation after mild COVID-19. TCRdb fed the 5' RACE reads into MiXCR, producing one record per CDR3 protein. The sample contains roughly 450,000 distinct CDR3 sequences, about 18% of which appear only once. Source material: PBMCs or a T cell subset sorted from them (not recorded which). These receptors were obtained from an adult woman who had mild COVID-19 (a few samples of this study predate the infection). Cell type and time point are not known.

This chain connects TRBV4-1 to TRBJ1-1; D call uncertain. V shed 1 base and J shed 4 bases, with 10 bases lying between them. Germline V CDR1 and CDR2: MGHRA, YSYEKL. The CDR3 is made up of 14 amino acids. The CDR3 is CASSQATPVTEAFF. The CDR3 DNA reads as TGCGCCAGCAGCCAAGCTACTCCGGTCACTGAAGCTTTCTTT.

The sample holds many counts of this clonotype. This chain uses TRBV5-1 with TRBJ2-1; TRBD1 might be the D (6 bases). The CDR3 loop spans 15 amino acids. V was trimmed by 0 bases and J by 9 bases, leaving 16 bases between them. In germline, CDR1 is SGHRS, CDR2 YFSETQ. The chain's CDR3 is CASSLVAGAGVEQFF. The CDR3 coding sequence is TGCGCCAGCAGCTTGGTCGCAGGGGCTGGGGTTGAGCAGTTCTTC.

V usage is TRBV5-1 and J usage is TRBJ2-3; a weak D match, TRBD1 (5 bases). The CDR3 covers 15 residues. The V and J ends lost 0 bases and 2 bases respectively, with 10 bases between them. The germline V gene encodes CDR1 SGHRS and CDR2 YFSETQ. CDR3 residues: CASSLVSRATDTQYF. CDR3 DNA sequence: TGCGCCAGCAGCTTGGTTTCCAGGGCCACAGATACGCAGTATTTT. The variable domain in full, completed from reference TRBV5-1 and TRBJ2-3, reads KAGVTQTPRYLIKTRGQQVTLSCSPISGHRSVSWYQQTPGQGLQFLFEYFSETQRNKGNFPGRFSGRQFSNSRSEMNVSTLELGDSALYLCASSLVSRATDTQYFGPGTRLTVL.

The chain is built from TRBV20-1 and TRBJ1-1, with D maybe TRBD1 (6 bases). This CDR3 spans 14 amino acids. CDR1 and CDR2 (germline): DFQATT, SNEGSKA (reference sequence). Trimming took 3 bases from V and 1 from J, leaving 12 bases between them. This CDR3 reads CSASGPRGNTEAFF. CDR3 nucleotide sequence: TGCAGTGCTAGTGGTCCCAGGGGGAACACTGAAGCTTTCTTT.

The V gene is TRBV29-1, the J gene TRBJ2-1, with D unclear. The CDR3 contains 13 residues. Trimming removed 7 bases from V and 6 bases from J, with 16 bases in between. From germline, CDR1 is SQVTM and CDR2 ANQGSEA. The CDR3 protein is CSGCQVSFNEQFF. The CDR3 DNA sequence: TGCAGCGGCTGTCAGGTGAGCTTCAATGAGCAGTTCTTC.

This chain joins TRBV29-1 and TRBJ2-1; 8 nucleotides agree with TRBD2. The CDR3 extends over 14 amino acids. The germline V gene has CDR1 SQVTM and CDR2 ANQGSEA. With V trimmed by 6 bases and J by 1 base, 5 bases remained unmatched. CDR3 region: CSVPAGGSYNEQFF. The CDR3 DNA follows: TGCAGCGTACCGGCGGGGGGATCCTACAATGAGCAGTTCTTC.

This clonotype was observed at least ten times. This chain joins TRBV5-1 and TRBJ2-7, with D possibly TRBD1 on 6 matching bases. Germline values: CDR1 SGHRS, CDR2 YFSETQ. The germline V and J ends were trimmed by 0 bases and 2 bases, with 12 bases remaining between them. The CDR3 loop spans 15 amino acids. DNA of the CDR3: TGCGCCAGCAGCTTGGGAACAGGGAGCACCTACGAGCAGTACTTC. Its protein product is CASSLGTGSTYEQYF.

The rearrangement joins TRBV30 to TRBJ1-3; D is perhaps TRBD1 (5 bases). Germline V lookup: CDR1 GTSNPN, CDR2 SVGIG (reference sequence). Trimming took off 2 bases at V and 4 bases at J, with 6 bases between the two ends. The CDR3 consists of 12 residues. CDR3 region: CAWSSGGNTIYF. CDR3 DNA: TGTGCCTGGAGTTCAGGGGGAAACACCATATATTTT.

The V gene is TRBV4-1, the J gene TRBJ2-1; TRBD1 matches 7 bases. J lost 10 bases, V lost 3 bases, and 12 bases had no gene match. Germline CDR1 is MGHRA and CDR2 is YSYEKL. The CDR3 covers 15 residues. CDR3: CASSHFGQGVMEQFF. Here the CDR3 DNA reads TGCGCCAGCAGCCATTTCGGGCAGGGGGTGATGGAGCAGTTCTTC.

In this sample, this clonotype turned up many times. The V and J genes are TRBV5-1 and TRBJ2-5; D might be TRBD2 (6 bases). V dropped 7 bases and J dropped 5 bases, with 21 bases sitting between them. The CDR3 consists of 15 residues. Germline CDR1 and CDR2: SGHRS and YFSETQ. The DNA of the CDR3 is TGCGCCAGCGGGTCTCAACCCGGGGGAACGGAGACCCAGTACTTC. Amino acid sequence: CASGSQPGGTETQYF.

The rearrangement joins TRBV7-2 to TRBJ2-1; perhaps D is TRBD1 or TRBD2 (5 bases each). V lost 5 bases, J lost 4 bases, and 9 bases lay in between. Germline loops: CDR1 SGHTA, CDR2 FQGNSA. The CDR3 has 13 amino acids. CDR3 sequence reads: CASSPWGYNEQFF. DNA of the CDR3: TGTGCCAGCAGCCCATGGGGGTACAATGAGCAGTTCTTC.

V is TRBV6-1 and J is TRBJ2-3; D is uncertain. Germline lookup yields CDR1 MNHNS and CDR2 SASEGT. Trimming removed 7 bases from V and 2 bases from J, with 10 bases in between. The CDR3 is 13 residues long. CDR3 in DNA: TGTGCCAGCACCCTGGATCACACAGATACGCAGTATTTT. Translation gives CASTLDHTDTQYF.

About this clonotype itself: A junction end diverges from the germline sequence, so it may reflect a read error. V is TRBV7-7 and J is TRBJ2-5, with 9 bases aligning to TRBD1. The CDR3 sequence is 15 residues long. Germline assignment: CDR1 SSHAT and CDR2 FNYEAQ (reference sequence). The CDR3 here is CASSSTGGRQETQYF. CDR3 coding DNA: TGTGCTAGCAGTTCTACAGGGGGCCGCCAAGAGACCCAGTACTTC.